This TCR beta chain originates from a study of OX40 agonist ivuxolimab in advanced cancers. Study-level background: Cancers in dose escalation were hepatocellular, melanoma, renal cell and head and neck. At approximately 83% male, the cohort had a mean age of approximately 64 years, ranging from about 20 to 90. Among those treated, three patients had partial responses, one with hepatocellular carcinoma and two with cutaneous melanoma.

Germline V CDR1 and CDR2: SGDLS, YYNGEE. V was trimmed by 0 bases and J by 3 bases, leaving 9 bases between them. The CDR3 is 15 amino acids. Concerning this clone: Its antigen is still unknown.

Findings and limits, study-wide: At 0.1 to 3.0 mg/kg and by week 6, CD4+ and CD8+ T cells in the blood had expanded clonally.

Using immunoSEQ multiplex PCR, the repertoire was profiled, and TCRdb retains in-frame clones only, with some absent. The table includes some 62,000 clones, around four fifths detected once. The V call is TRBV9, the J call TRBJ2-2; tentative D call: TRBD2 (5 bases). The material sequenced was CD4+ or CD8+ T cells sorted from blood, taken in a trial of the OX40 agonist ivuxolimab. The source is an adult with an advanced solid tumor such as melanoma, head and neck, liver or kidney cancer. DNA of the CDR3: TGTGCCAGCAGCGTAGGGGGAGCGGACACCGGGGAGCTGTTTTTT. Translation: CASSVGGADTGELFF.